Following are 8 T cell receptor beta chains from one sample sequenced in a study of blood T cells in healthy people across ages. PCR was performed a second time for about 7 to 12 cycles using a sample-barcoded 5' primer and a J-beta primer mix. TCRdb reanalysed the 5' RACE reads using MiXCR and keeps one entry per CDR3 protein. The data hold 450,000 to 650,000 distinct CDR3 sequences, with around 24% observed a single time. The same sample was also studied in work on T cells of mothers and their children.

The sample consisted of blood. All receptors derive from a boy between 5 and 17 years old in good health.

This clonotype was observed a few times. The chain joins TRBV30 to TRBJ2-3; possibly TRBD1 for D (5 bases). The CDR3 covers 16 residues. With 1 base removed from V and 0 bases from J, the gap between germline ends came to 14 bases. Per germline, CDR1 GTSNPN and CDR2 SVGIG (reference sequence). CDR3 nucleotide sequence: TGTGCCTGGAGTGGCTCATCGACAGAAAGCACAGATACGCAGTATTTT. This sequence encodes CAWSGSSTESTDTQYF.

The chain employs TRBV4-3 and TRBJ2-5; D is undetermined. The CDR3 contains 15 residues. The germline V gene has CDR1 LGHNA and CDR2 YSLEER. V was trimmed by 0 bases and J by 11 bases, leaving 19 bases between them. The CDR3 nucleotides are TGCGCCAGCAGCCAAGAGACCACTCTTCCCTTCCAGCAGTACTTC. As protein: CASSQETTLPFQQYF.

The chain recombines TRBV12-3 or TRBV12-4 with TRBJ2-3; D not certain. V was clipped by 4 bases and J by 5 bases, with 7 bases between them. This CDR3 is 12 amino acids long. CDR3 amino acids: CASSSTKDTQYF. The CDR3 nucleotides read TGTGCCAGCAGTTCTACGAAAGATACGCAGTATTTT.

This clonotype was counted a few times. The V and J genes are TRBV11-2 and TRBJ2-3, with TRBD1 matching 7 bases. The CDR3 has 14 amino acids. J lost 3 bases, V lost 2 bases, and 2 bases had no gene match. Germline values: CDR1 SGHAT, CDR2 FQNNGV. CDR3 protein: CASSLNRGTDTQYF. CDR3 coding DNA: TGTGCCAGCAGCTTAAACAGGGGTACAGATACGCAGTATTTT.

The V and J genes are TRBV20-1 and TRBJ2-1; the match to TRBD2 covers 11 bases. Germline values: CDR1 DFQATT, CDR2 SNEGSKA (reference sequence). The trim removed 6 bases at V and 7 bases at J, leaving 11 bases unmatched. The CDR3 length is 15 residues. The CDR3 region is CSASSGGARRNEQFF. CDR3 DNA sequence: TGCAGTGCGAGTAGCGGGGGGGCCAGAAGGAATGAGCAGTTCTTC.

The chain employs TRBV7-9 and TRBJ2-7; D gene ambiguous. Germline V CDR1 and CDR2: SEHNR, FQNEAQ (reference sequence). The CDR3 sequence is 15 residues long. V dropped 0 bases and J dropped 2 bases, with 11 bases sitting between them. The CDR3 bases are TGTGCCAGCAGCTTAGCGTACGGGCCCACCTACGAGCAGTACTTC. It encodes CASSLAYGPTYEQYF.

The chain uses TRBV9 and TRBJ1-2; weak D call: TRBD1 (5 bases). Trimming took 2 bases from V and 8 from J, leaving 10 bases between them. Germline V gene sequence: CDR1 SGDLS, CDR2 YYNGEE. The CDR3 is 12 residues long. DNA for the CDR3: TGTGCCAGCAGCGTCTACGGGGCGGGCTACACCTTC. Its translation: CASSVYGAGYTF.

The CDR3 here is CSVVRGRDEQFF. Written as DNA, the CDR3 is TGCAGCGTTGTAAGAGGGAGGGATGAGCAGTTCTTC. The chain uses TRBV29-1 and TRBJ2-1, with 7 bases matching TRBD2. Germline V lookup: CDR1 SQVTM, CDR2 ANQGSEA. Unmatched junction bases numbered 5, after V lost 4 bases and J lost 8 bases. The CDR3 covers 12 residues.